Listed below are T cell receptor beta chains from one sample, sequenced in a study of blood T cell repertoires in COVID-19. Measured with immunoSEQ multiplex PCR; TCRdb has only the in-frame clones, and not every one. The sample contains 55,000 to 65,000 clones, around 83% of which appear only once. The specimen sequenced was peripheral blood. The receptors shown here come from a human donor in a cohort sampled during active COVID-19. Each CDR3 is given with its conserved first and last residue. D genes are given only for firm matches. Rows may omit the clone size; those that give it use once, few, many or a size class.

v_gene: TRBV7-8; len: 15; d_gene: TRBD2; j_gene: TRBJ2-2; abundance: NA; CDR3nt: TGTGCCAGCAGCTTTCGGCGGGAGAGGACCGGGGAGCTGTTTTTT; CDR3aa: CASSFRRERTGELFF
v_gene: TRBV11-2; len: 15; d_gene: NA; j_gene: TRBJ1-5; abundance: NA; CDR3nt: TGTGCCAGCAGCTTAGATGGGGACAACAATCAGCCCCAGCATTTT; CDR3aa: CASSLDGDNNQPQHF
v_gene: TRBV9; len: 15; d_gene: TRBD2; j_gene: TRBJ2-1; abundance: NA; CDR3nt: TGTGCCAGCAGCGTAGCTAGCGGGTTCGAGATTGAGCAGTTCTTC; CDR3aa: CASSVASGFEIEQFF
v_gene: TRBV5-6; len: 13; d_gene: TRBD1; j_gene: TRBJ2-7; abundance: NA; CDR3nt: TGTGCCAGCAGCTCAGAGACGACAGGGCATATTCTTTTC; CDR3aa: CASSSETTGHILF
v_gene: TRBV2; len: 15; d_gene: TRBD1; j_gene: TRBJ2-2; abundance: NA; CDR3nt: TGTGCCAGCAGAGCAGGGGGCGCGGACACCGGGGAGCTGTTTTTT; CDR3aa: CASRAGGADTGELFF
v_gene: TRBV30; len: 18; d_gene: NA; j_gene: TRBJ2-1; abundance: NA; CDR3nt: TGTGCCTGGGGGACTCGCTCACCCCCGTGGTCGCGCCCTCATGAGCAGTTCTTC; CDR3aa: CAWGTRSPPWSRPHEQFF
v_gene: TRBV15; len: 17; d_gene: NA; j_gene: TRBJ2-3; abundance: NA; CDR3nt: TGTGCCACCAGCAGTGGTAGACAGGTTCCTAGCACAGATACGCAGTATTTT; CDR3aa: CATSSGRQVPSTDTQYF
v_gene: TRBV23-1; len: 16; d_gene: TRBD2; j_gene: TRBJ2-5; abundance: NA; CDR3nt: TGCGCCAGCAGCGGACTAGCGGGGGCCTACCAAGAGACCCAGTACTTC; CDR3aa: CASSGLAGAYQETQYF
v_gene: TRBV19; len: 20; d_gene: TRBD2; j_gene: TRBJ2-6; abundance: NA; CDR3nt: TGTGCCAGTAGTATAGCCGGGGAGGGACTTCCCAGCTCTGGGGCCAACGTCCTGACTTTC; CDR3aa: CASSIAGEGLPSSGANVLTF
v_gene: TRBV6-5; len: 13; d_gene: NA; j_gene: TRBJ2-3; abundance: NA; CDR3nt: TGTGCCAGCAGTTATATGGTGGGGGACATGAGATATTTT; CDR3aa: CASSYMVGDMRYF
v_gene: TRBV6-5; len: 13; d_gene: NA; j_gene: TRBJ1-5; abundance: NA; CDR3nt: TGTGCCAGCAGTTGGAGTGACGCGGAGCCCCAGCATTTT; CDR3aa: CASSWSDAEPQHF
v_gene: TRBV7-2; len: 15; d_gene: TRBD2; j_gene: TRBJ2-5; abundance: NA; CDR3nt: TGTGCCAGCAGCTTAGCGGGGGGGTTACAAGAGACCCAGTACTTC; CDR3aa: CASSLAGGLQETQYF
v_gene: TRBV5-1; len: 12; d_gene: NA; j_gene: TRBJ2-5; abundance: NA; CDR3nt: TGCGCCAGCAGCTTGGGGCGGGAGACCCAGTACTTC; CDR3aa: CASSLGRETQYF
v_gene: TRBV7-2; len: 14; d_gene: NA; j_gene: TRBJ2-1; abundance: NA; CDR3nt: TGTGCCAGCACCCGGGACTTCTCCTACAATGAGCAGTTCTTC; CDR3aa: CASTRDFSYNEQFF
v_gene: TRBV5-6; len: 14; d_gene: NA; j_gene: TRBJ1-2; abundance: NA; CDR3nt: TGTGCCAGCAGCTTGGGGGGGCTGGAGAATGGCTACACCTTC; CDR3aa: CASSLGGLENGYTF
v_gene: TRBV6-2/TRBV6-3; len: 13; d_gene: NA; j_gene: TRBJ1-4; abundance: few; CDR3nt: TGTGCCAGCAGTTACCAGAGGAATGAAAAACTGTTTTTT; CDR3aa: CASSYQRNEKLFF
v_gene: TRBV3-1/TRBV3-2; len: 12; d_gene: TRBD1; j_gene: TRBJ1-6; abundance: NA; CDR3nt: TGTGCCAGCGAAGGGGGCGATTCACCCCTCCACTTT; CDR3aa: CASEGGDSPLHF
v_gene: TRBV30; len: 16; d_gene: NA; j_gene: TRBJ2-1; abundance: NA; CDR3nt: TGTGCCTGGAGTGTGGCGGGTCTTCAATCCTACAATGAGCAGTTCTTC; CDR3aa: CAWSVAGLQSYNEQFF
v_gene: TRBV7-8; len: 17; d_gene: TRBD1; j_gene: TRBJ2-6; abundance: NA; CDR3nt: TGTGCCAGCAGCTCGGGACAGGGGGCGACTGGGGCCAACGTCCTGACTTTC; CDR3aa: CASSSGQGATGANVLTF
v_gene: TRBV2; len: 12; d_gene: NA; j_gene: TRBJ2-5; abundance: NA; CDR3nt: TGTGCCAGCACAGGGATATCGGAGACCCAGTACTTC; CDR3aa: CASTGISETQYF
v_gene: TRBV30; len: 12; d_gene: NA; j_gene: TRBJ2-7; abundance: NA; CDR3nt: TGTGCCTGGAGTGTCGGCAGGTACGAGCAGTACTTC; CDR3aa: CAWSVGRYEQYF
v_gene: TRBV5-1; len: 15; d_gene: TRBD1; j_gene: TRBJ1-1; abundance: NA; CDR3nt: TGCGCCAGCAGCAGACAGGGGCCTGTGAACACTGAAGCTTTCTTT; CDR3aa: CASSRQGPVNTEAFF
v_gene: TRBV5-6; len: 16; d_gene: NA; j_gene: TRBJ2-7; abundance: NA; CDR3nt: TGTGCCAGCAGCTTGGGCTTAAGCGTCAAGGCTCTCGAGCAGTACTTC; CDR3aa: CASSLGLSVKALEQYF